Listed below are T cell receptor beta chains from one sample, sequenced in a study of blood T cell repertoires in COVID-19. The protocol was immunoSEQ multiplex PCR, while the TCRdb copy is restricted to in-frame clones and leaves out a portion. The sample has tens of thousands of clones; 86% are singletons. The specimen was peripheral blood. The receptor set was obtained from an older man with acute or convalescent COVID-19. Each CDR3 is given with its conserved first and last residue. Each record gives: CDR3 DNA, CDR3 protein, D gene, clone size, J gene, V gene. A D gene is named only where the DNA matches it firmly. Size is stated for part of the rows, as once, few or many counts, or as a class when the clone is expanded.

DNA: TGTGCCAGCAGTTACTCGAACAGGTTCGGCTACACCTTC
CDR3: CASSYSNRFGYTF
D: -
size: -
J: TRBJ1-2
V: TRBV6-2/TRBV6-3

DNA: TGTGCCAGCAGCCAACGAGGGTTTGGCAATCAGCCCCAGCATTTT
CDR3: CASSQRGFGNQPQHF
D: -
size: -
J: TRBJ1-5
V: TRBV3-1/TRBV3-2

DNA: TGTGCCAGCAGTGATTCGGGGGGCACTGAAGCTTTCTTT
CDR3: CASSDSGGTEAFF
D: -
size: -
J: TRBJ1-1
V: TRBV6-1

DNA: TGTGCCATCCGTCCACGGGGCCAGGGGGCATTACACACCTTC
CDR3: CAIRPRGQGALHTF
D: TRBD1
size: few
J: TRBJ1-2
V: TRBV10-3

DNA: TGTGCCAGCAGCTTAGCTAGCGGGAGGCAAGAGACCCAGTACTTC
CDR3: CASSLASGRQETQYF
D: TRBD2
size: -
J: TRBJ2-5
V: TRBV7-2

DNA: TGTGCCAGTAGTTCTGGAGCAACTCTCTTGCTTGGCTACACCTTC
CDR3: CASSSGATLLLGYTF
D: -
size: -
J: TRBJ1-2
V: TRBV19

DNA: TGTGCCAGCAGCGTAAGCGGGGGGCTTAACACCGGGGAGCTGTTTTTT
CDR3: CASSVSGGLNTGELFF
D: TRBD2
size: -
J: TRBJ2-2
V: TRBV5-4

DNA: TGTGCCAGCAGTGAAGTGGTCTCGGATCAGCCCCAGCATTTT
CDR3: CASSEVVSDQPQHF
D: -
size: -
J: TRBJ1-5
V: TRBV6-1

DNA: TGTGCCTGGAGTGTCCAAGGAGACTATGGCTACACCTTC
CDR3: CAWSVQGDYGYTF
D: -
size: -
J: TRBJ1-2
V: TRBV30

DNA: TGTGCCAGCAGCCCCGGTCAGGGAGGTTCACCCCTCCACTTT
CDR3: CASSPGQGGSPLHF
D: -
size: -
J: TRBJ1-6
V: TRBV3-1/TRBV3-2

DNA: TGCGCCAGCAGCTTGACGAGTGGCGCGGGAGATGTCGAGCAGTACTTC
CDR3: CASSLTSGAGDVEQYF
D: TRBD2
size: -
J: TRBJ2-7
V: TRBV5-1

DNA: TGTGCCAGCAGTGTACTCGGTGACTCCTACAATGAGCAGTTCTTC
CDR3: CASSVLGDSYNEQFF
D: -
size: -
J: TRBJ2-1
V: TRBV6-2/TRBV6-3

DNA: TGTGCCAGCAGCTTACTGCCGGGTGGGGCTACGCAGTATTTT
CDR3: CASSLLPGGATQYF
D: -
size: -
J: TRBJ2-3
V: TRBV7-3

DNA: TGCGCCAGTTGGGTGGGGTTAACAGGGGGGAACACTGAAGCTTTCTTT
CDR3: CASWVGLTGGNTEAFF
D: TRBD1
size: -
J: TRBJ1-1
V: TRBV10-1

DNA: TGTGCCAGTAGTATGACCAGGGGGCCTTCCAGTGAAAAACTGTTTTTT
CDR3: CASSMTRGPSSEKLFF
D: TRBD1
size: -
J: TRBJ1-4
V: TRBV19

DNA: TGCGCCAGCACGACTAGCGGGAGGGCCGTTTCATTCAATGAGCAGTTCTTC
CDR3: CASTTSGRAVSFNEQFF
D: TRBD2
size: -
J: TRBJ2-1
V: TRBV5-1

DNA: TGTGCCATCAGTGAACGATCGGCGGAAACTAATGAAAAACTGTTTTTT
CDR3: CAISERSAETNEKLFF
D: -
size: -
J: TRBJ1-4
V: TRBV10-3

DNA: TGTGCCAGCAGGCGATCTAGCGGACCCACTGGGGAGACCCAGTACTTC
CDR3: CASRRSSGPTGETQYF
D: TRBD2
size: -
J: TRBJ2-5
V: TRBV7-2

DNA: TGTGCCAGCAGCGTTAATAGCGAGGACAATGAGCAGTTCTTC
CDR3: CASSVNSEDNEQFF
D: -
size: -
J: TRBJ2-1
V: TRBV9

DNA: TGTGCCAGCAGCTTAGACGCGGGGGAGTGGGGTCCGGGGAGTGAAAAACTGTTTTTT
CDR3: CASSLDAGEWGPGSEKLFF
D: -
size: -
J: TRBJ1-4
V: TRBV7-9

DNA: TGTGCCAGCAGTCTAACCTCAGGGAATAAGGTCTATGGCTACACCTTC
CDR3: CASSLTSGNKVYGYTF
D: -
size: -
J: TRBJ1-2
V: TRBV7-2

DNA: TGTGCCAGCAACCGCGGACTAGCTGGCGAGCAGTACTTC
CDR3: CASNRGLAGEQYF
D: TRBD2
size: -
J: TRBJ2-7
V: TRBV7-9

DNA: TGTGCCAGCAGCTCCCAGACAGGGTCTAAGAAGACCCAGTACTTC
CDR3: CASSSQTGSKKTQYF
D: TRBD1
size: -
J: TRBJ2-5
V: TRBV7-6

DNA: TGTGCCAGCAGTTCGGTCCGGGGGGCTGGTGAAAAACTGTTTTTT
CDR3: CASSSVRGAGEKLFF
D: -
size: once
J: TRBJ1-4
V: TRBV14

DNA: TGTGCCAGCAGCTTAAGCGGAATACCCCAAGAGACCCAGTACTTC
CDR3: CASSLSGIPQETQYF
D: -
size: -
J: TRBJ2-5
V: TRBV7-3

DNA: TGTGCCACCAGTGATCATCCCCTACCCTATTCACCCCTCCACTTT
CDR3: CATSDHPLPYSPLHF
D: -
size: once
J: TRBJ1-6
V: TRBV24-1

DNA: TGTGCCAGCAGCCTAGAGGGCGGGATGACCGGGGAGCTGTTTTTT
CDR3: CASSLEGGMTGELFF
D: -
size: -
J: TRBJ2-2
V: TRBV3-1/TRBV3-2

DNA: TGTGCCTGGAATAGAGGGGGATCCGCAGATACGCAGTATTTT
CDR3: CAWNRGGSADTQYF
D: -
size: -
J: TRBJ2-3
V: TRBV30

DNA: TGTGCCAGCAGTGCGGAGGGGAACTATGGCTACACCTTC
CDR3: CASSAEGNYGYTF
D: -
size: -
J: TRBJ1-2
V: TRBV2

DNA: TGTGCCAGCAGTTCTCCGGGTAAAGATCAGCCCCAGCATTTT
CDR3: CASSSPGKDQPQHF
D: -
size: -
J: TRBJ1-5
V: TRBV6-2/TRBV6-3

DNA: TGTGCCAGCAGTTTATCAGCGAGTAGAATCAGCCACTGGGCCAAAAACATTCAGTACTTC
CDR3: CASSLSASRISHWAKNIQYF
D: -
size: -
J: TRBJ2-4
V: TRBV28

DNA: TGTGCCAGCAGCTCGGTACTGAGTTCCTACAATGAGCAGTTCTTC
CDR3: CASSSVLSSYNEQFF
D: -
size: -
J: TRBJ2-1
V: TRBV5-4

DNA: TGTGCCACCAGCAAAGAGACAGGGCGCACCGGGGAGCTGTTTTTT
CDR3: CATSKETGRTGELFF
D: TRBD1
size: -
J: TRBJ2-2
V: TRBV15

DNA: TGTGCCAGCAGCTTCGGTGTTTATGAAGCTTTCTTT
CDR3: CASSFGVYEAFF
D: -
size: few
J: TRBJ1-1
V: TRBV7-2

DNA: TGTGCCTGGAGTCCCGGGTTACCTGCGAACACTGAAGCTTTCTTT
CDR3: CAWSPGLPANTEAFF
D: -
size: -
J: TRBJ1-1
V: TRBV30

DNA: TGTGCCACGTCCAGGGCTGGCTATGGCTACACCTTC
CDR3: CATSRAGYGYTF
D: -
size: -
J: TRBJ1-2
V: TRBV6-5

DNA: TGTGCCAGTAGACTGAACAGGGGTGGCAAAAACATTCAGTACTTC
CDR3: CASRLNRGGKNIQYF
D: TRBD1
size: few
J: TRBJ2-4
V: TRBV19

DNA: TGTGCCAGTAGTCCCCAGATTGGAAACACCATATATTTT
CDR3: CASSPQIGNTIYF
D: -
size: -
J: TRBJ1-3
V: TRBV19

DNA: TGTGCCAGCAGTTTTCATACAGGGAGCCCTGAAGCTTTCTTT
CDR3: CASSFHTGSPEAFF
D: -
size: -
J: TRBJ1-1
V: TRBV27